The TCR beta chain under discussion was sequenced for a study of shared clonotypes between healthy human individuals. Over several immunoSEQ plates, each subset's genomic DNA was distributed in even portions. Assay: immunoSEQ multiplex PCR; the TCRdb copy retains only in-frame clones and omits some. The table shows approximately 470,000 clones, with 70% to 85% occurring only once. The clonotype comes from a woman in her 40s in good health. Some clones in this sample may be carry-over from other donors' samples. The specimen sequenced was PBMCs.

The CDR3 loop reads CASRRAGTGVYEQYF. The CDR3 DNA sequence: TGTGCCAGCAGGAGAGCCGGGACAGGGGTCTACGAGCAGTACTTC. V usage is TRBV5-5 and J usage is TRBJ2-7; 10 positions agree with TRBD1. J lost 3 bases, V lost 5 bases, and 8 bases had no gene match. The CDR3 runs to 15 residues. CDR1 is SGHKS and CDR2 is YYEKEE in the germline V gene (reference sequence).